These 6 T cell receptor beta chains originate from one sample sequenced in a study of cytomegalovirus exposure and HLA in healthy donors (dated by TCRdb to 2016 to 2017). The protocol used for the library was the immunoSEQ multiplex PCR assay. For the multiplex PCR, a mixture combining 60 forward primers for TCR Vbeta segments and 13 reverse primers for TCR Jbeta segments was used. TCRdb took this table from immuneACCESS and kept in-frame rearrangements with V and J called. Such tables lack part of the clones; where checked against another copy, unresolved V genes explain under half of the gap, and the rest is unexplained. Here the sample has about 140,000 clones; more than 75% occur a single time. The ten most abundant clones make up about 3% of the sample. What was sequenced was PBMCs. These TCRs come from a female donor in good health and CMV-seronegative.

The CDR3 here is CASSQATSNTGELFF. The CDR3 DNA reads as TGCGCCAGCAGCCAGGCAACTTCGAACACCGGGGAGCTGTTTTTT. The gene calls are TRBV5-1 and TRBJ2-2, with D unresolved. CDR1 is SGHRS, CDR2 YFSETQ, per germline. Trimming pared 4 bases from V and 0 bases from J, leaving 10 bases between. The CDR3 runs to 15 residues.

V gene TRBV5-1 combines with J gene TRBJ2-1; 8 bases are shared with TRBD2. V dropped 1 base and J dropped 4; count of bases not matched to a gene: 4. The CDR3 is 15 amino acids. The V gene's germline CDR1 is SGHRS and CDR2 YFSETQ. The CDR3 DNA sequence: TGCGCCAGCAGCTTGTGGGGACTAGGTTACAATGAGCAGTTCTTC. Residues: CASSLWGLGYNEQFF. Full variable domain (remainder filled in from reference TRBV5-1 and TRBJ2-1): KAGVTQTPRYLIKTRGQQVTLSCSPISGHRSVSWYQQTPGQGLQFLFEYFSETQRNKGNFPGRFSGRQFSNSRSEMNVSTLELGDSALYLCASSLWGLGYNEQFFGPGTRLTVL.

The chain carries TRBV2 and TRBJ2-7, with a weak D call TRBD1 (6 bases). The germline V gene encodes CDR1 SNHLY and CDR2 FYNNEI. The CDR3 sequence is 12 residues long. Trimming removed 8 bases from V and 3 bases from J, with 11 bases in between. In DNA form, the CDR3 reads TGTGCCAGCCGGACAGACGACTACGAGCAGTACTTC. Residues: CASRTDDYEQYF. The full variable domain, in which reference TRBV2 and TRBJ2-7 provide the parts outside the CDR3, is EPEVTQTPSHQVTQMGQEVILRCVPISNHLYFYWYRQILGQKVEFLVSFYNNEISEKSEIFDDQFSVERPDGSNFTLKIRSTKLEDSAMYFCASRTDDYEQYFGPGTRLTVT.

V usage is TRBV28 and J usage is TRBJ1-6; 8 nucleotides line up with TRBD1. V shed 7 bases and J 7 bases; nucleotides not matched to a gene: 6. The V gene's germline CDR1 is MDHEN and CDR2 SYDVKM. The CDR3 is 14 residues long. Here the CDR3 DNA reads TGTGCCAGCACCCCGGGACAGGAAAATTCACCCCTCCACTTT. Its protein product is CASTPGQENSPLHF.

The genes are TRBV7-8 and TRBJ2-5; 12 bases fit TRBD1. The V and J ends lost 2 bases and 4 bases, in that order; junction bases with no gene match: 8. This CDR3 region has 17 residues. Germline CDR1 SGHVS, CDR2 FQNEAQ. The CDR3 DNA reads as TGTGCCAGCAGCTTAATACCGGGACAGGGGGCCCTAGAGACCCAGTACTTC. Encoded protein: CASSLIPGQGALETQYF.

This clone was counted only a few times. The rearrangement uses TRBV27 and TRBJ1-2; TRBD1 might be the D (6 bases). CDR1 is MNHEY, CDR2 SMNVEV, per germline (reference sequence). This CDR3 is built from 14 residues. Trimming pared 4 bases from V and 4 bases from J, leaving 13 bases between. The CDR3 loop reads CASSSLTGRYGYTF. CDR3 in DNA: TGTGCCAGCAGTTCCCTGACAGGCCGCTATGGCTACACCTTC.